These 5 T cell receptor beta chains came from one sample sequenced in a study of blood T cell repertoires in COVID-19. TCRdb's copy holds only in-frame clones and misses some; the assay was immunoSEQ multiplex PCR. The table records 160,000 or so clones, less than 90% of them present only once. Specimen: PBMCs or T cells enriched from blood (not recorded which). The receptors originated from a woman aged 45 to 65 who had recovered from COVID-19.

In this sample, this clone turned up once. The chain recombines TRBV4-1 with TRBJ2-3, with TRBD2 identical over 10 bases. Germline lookup yields CDR1 MGHRA and CDR2 YSYEKL. V shed 1 base and J 3 bases; nucleotides not matched to a gene: 4. This CDR3 contains 16 residues. The CDR3 region is CASSQAPAGGTDTQYF. The CDR3 DNA sequence: TGCGCCAGCAGCCAAGCGCCAGCGGGGGGGACAGATACGCAGTATTTT.

The chain couples TRBV28 to TRBJ2-1, with D tentatively TRBD2 (6 bases). Germline V gene sequence: CDR1 MDHEN, CDR2 SYDVKM. The CDR3 has 15 amino acids. The V end was cut by 3 bases, the J end by 9 bases, with 18 bases between. The DNA for the CDR3 is TGTGCCAGCAGTTTTTTACCGGGAGTGTATAGTGAGCAGTTCTTC. It specifies CASSFLPGVYSEQFF.

The chain combines TRBV7-3 with TRBJ2-3; TRBD2 matches 11 bases. With 4 bases clipped from V and 4 bases from J, the junction kept 10 bases outside the gene matches. From germline, CDR1 is SGHTA and CDR2 FQGTGA. The CDR3 is 17 amino acids. In nucleotides, the CDR3 is TGTGCCAGCAGCTCCCATAGCGGGAGGGCCTTTTCAGATACGCAGTATTTT. Translating it yields CASSSHSGRAFSDTQYF.

The chain links TRBV7-2 to TRBJ2-6; D is undetermined. CDR1 is SGHTA and CDR2 is FQGNSA in the germline V gene. Between the trimmed V and J ends, which lost 5 bases and 0 bases, there was a span of 8 bases. The CDR3 has 15 residues. The CDR3 DNA sequence: TGTGCCAGCAGCCCACGACTCTCTGGGGCCAACGTCCTGACTTTC. Protein: CASSPRLSGANVLTF.

The V gene is TRBV28, the J gene TRBJ2-2; 11 bases agree with TRBD1. V lost 2 bases and J lost 5; bases outside the gene matches: 4. This CDR3 contains 16 residues. Germline CDR1 MDHEN, CDR2 SYDVKM. This CDR3 reads CASSLHGTGGTGELFF. DNA of the CDR3: TGTGCCAGCAGTTTACACGGGACAGGGGGTACCGGGGAGCTGTTTTTT.